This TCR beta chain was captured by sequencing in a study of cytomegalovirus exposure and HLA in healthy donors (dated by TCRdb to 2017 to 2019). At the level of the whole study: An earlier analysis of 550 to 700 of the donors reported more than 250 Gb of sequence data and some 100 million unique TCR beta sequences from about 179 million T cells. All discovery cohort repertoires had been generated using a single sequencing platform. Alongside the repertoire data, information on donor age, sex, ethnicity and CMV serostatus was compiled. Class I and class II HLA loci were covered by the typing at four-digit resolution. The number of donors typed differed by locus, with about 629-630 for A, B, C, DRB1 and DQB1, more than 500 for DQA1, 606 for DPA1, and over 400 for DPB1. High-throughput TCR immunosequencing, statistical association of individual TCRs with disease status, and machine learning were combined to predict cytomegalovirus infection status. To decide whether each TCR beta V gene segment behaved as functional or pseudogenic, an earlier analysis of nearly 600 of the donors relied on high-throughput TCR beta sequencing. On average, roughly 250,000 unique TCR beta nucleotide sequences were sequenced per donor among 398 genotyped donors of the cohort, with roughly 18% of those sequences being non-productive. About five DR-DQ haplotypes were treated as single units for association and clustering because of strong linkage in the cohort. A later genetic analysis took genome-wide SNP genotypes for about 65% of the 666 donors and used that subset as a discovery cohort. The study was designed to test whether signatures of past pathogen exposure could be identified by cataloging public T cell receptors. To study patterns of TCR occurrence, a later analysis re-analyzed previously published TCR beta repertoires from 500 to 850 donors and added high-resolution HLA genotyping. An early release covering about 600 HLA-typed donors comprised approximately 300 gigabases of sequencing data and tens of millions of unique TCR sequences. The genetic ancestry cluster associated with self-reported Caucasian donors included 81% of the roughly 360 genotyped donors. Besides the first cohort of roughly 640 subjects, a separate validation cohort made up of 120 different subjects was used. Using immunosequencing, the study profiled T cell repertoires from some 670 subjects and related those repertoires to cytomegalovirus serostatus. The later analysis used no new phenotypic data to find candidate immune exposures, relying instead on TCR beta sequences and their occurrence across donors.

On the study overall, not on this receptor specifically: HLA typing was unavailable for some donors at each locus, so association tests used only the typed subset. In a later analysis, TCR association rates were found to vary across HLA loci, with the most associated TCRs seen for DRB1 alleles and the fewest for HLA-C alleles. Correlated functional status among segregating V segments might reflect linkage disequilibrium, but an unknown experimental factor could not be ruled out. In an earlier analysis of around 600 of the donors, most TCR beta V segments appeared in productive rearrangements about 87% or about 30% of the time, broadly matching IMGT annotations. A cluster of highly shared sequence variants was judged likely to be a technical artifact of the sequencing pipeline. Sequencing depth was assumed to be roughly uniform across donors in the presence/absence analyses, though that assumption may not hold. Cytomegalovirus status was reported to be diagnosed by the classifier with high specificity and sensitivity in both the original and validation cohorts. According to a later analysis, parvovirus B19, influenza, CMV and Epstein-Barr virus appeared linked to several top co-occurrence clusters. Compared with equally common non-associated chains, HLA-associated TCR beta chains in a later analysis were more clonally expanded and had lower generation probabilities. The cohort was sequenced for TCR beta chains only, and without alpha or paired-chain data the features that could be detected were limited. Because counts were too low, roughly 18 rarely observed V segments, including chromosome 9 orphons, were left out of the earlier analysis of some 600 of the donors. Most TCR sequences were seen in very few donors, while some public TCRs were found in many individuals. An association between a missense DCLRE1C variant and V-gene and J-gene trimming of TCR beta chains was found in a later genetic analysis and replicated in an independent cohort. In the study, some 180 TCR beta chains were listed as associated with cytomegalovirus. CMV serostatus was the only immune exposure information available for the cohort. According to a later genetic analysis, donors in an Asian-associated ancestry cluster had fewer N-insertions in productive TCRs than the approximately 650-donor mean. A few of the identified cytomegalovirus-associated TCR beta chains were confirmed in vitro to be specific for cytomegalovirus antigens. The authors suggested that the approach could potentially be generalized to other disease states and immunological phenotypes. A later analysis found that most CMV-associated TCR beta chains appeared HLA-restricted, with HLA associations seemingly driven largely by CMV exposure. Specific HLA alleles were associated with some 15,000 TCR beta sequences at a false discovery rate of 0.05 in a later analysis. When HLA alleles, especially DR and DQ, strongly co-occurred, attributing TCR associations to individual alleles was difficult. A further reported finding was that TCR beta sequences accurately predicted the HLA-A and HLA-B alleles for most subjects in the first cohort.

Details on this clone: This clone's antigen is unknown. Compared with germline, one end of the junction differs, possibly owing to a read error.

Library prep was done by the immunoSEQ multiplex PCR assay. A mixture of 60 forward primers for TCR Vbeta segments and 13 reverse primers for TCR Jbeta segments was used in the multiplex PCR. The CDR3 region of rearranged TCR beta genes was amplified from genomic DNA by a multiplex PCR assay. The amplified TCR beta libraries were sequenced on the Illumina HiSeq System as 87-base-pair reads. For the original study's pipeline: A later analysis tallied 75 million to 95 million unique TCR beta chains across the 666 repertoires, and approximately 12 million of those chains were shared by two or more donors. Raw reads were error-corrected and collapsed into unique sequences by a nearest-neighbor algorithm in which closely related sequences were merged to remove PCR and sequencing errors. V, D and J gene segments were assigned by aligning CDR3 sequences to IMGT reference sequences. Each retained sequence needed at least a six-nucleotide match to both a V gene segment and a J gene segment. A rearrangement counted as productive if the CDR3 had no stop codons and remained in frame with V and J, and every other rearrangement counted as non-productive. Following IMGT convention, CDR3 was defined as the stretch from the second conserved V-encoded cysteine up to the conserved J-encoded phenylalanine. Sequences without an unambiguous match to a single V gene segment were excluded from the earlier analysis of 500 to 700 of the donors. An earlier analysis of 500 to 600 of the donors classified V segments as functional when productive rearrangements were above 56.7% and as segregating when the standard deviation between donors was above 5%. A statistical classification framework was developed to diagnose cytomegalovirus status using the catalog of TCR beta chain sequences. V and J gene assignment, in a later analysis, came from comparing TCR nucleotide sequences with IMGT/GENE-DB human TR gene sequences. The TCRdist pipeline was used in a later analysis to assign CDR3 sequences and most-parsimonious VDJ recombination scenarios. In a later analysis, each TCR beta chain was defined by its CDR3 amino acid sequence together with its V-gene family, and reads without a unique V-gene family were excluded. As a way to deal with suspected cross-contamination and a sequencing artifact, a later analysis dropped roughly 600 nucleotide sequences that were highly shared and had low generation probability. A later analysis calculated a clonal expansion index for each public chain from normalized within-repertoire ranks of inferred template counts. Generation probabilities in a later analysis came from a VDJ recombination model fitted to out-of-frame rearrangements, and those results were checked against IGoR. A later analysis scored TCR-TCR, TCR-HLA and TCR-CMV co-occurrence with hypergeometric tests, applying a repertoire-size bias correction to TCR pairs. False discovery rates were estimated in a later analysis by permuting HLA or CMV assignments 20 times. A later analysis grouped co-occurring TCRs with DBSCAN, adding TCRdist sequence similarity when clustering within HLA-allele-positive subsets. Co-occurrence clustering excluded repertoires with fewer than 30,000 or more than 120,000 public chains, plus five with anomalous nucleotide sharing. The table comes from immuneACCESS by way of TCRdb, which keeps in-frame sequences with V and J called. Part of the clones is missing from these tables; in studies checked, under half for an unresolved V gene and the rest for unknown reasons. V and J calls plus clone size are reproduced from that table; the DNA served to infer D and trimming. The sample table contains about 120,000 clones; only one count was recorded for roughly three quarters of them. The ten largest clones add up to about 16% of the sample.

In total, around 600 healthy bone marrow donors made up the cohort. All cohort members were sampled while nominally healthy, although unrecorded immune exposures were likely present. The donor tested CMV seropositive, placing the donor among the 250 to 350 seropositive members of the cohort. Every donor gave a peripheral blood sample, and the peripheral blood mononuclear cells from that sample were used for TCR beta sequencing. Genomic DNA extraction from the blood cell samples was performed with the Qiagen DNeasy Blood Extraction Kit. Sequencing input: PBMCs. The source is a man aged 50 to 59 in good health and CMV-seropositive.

CDR3 protein: CASSIGTGGTYEQYF. The nucleotide sequence reads TGTGCTAGCAGCATCGGGACAGGGGGCACCTACGAGCAGTACTTC. The rearrangement combines TRBV7-7 with TRBJ2-7; the central 12 bases match TRBD1. The CDR3 spans 15 residues, from the cysteine through the phenylalanine. The retained sequence is limited to the CDR3, 45 bases, with the frame set at the first base. The germline V gene (reference sequence) supplies CDR1 SSHAT and CDR2 FNYEAQ.